The next 27 T cell receptor beta chains were all read from a single sample in a study of OX40 agonist ivuxolimab in advanced cancers. Libraries were made using the immunoSEQ multiplex PCR assay. The clones in this table, taken by TCRdb from immuneACCESS, are in-frame only. Not every clone is retained; where verified, under half of the shortfall comes from an unresolved V gene, and the cause of the rest is unknown. The sample table records 50,000 to 70,000 clones; 85% of these occur just once. About 2.9% of the sample rests with the top ten. Sequenced here: CD4+ or CD8+ T cells sorted from blood, sampled in a trial of the OX40 agonist ivuxolimab. The receptors originated from an adult with an advanced solid tumor such as melanoma, head and neck, liver or kidney cancer.

This chain links TRBV19 with TRBJ2-1; TRBD2 matches at 9 bases. Germline V lookup: CDR1 LNHDA, CDR2 SQIVND (reference sequence). The junction had 19 bases not matched to a gene; V was cut back by 10 bases and J by 9 bases. The CDR3 sequence is 16 residues long. CDR3 sequence (DNA): TGTGCCACCCAGAGGGGCGTAGCGGGAGAGGACGGTGAGCAGTTCTTC. As protein: CATQRGVAGEDGEQFF.

The V gene is TRBV11-2, the J gene TRBJ2-3; D is ambiguous. The germline V gene encodes CDR1 SGHAT and CDR2 FQNNGV. V lost 5 bases and J lost 7, with 7 bases in between. The CDR3 has 11 residues. CDR3 sequence (DNA): TGTGCCAGCAGCCTGACATATACGCAGTATTTT. Its translation: CASSLTYTQYF.

This clone appeared a few times. This chain connects TRBV2 to TRBJ1-4; no reliable D call. The V end lost 4 bases, the J end lost 3 bases, and 15 bases lay between the germline ends. The germline CDR1 and CDR2 sequences are SNHLY and FYNNEI. The CDR3 loop spans 16 amino acids. CDR3 amino acids: CASSGVPGESNEKLFF. The CDR3, as DNA: TGTGCCAGCAGTGGCGTCCCAGGTGAATCTAATGAAAAACTGTTTTTT.

The CDR3 DNA is TGTGCCAGCAGCTCTTGGACTAGTAGCGCCTACGAGCAGTACTTC. It specifies CASSSWTSSAYEQYF. The chain combines TRBV11-2 with TRBJ2-7, with 7 bases aligning to TRBD2. J gave up 2 bases and V 4 bases, and 8 bases lay outside the gene matches. This CDR3 region has 15 residues. The V gene's germline CDR1 is SGHAT and CDR2 FQNNGV. The variable domain in full, completed from reference TRBV11-2 and TRBJ2-7, reads EAGVAQSPRYKIIEKRQSVAFWCNPISGHATLYWYQQILGQGPKLLIQFQNNGVVDDSQLPKDRFSAERLKGVDSTLKIQPAKLEDSAVYLCASSSWTSSAYEQYFGPGTRLTVT.

This chain connects TRBV5-6 to TRBJ1-2; D call uncertain. This CDR3 region has 14 residues. Trimming pared 0 bases from V and 7 bases from J, leaving 13 bases between. Germline loops: CDR1 SGHDT, CDR2 YYEEEE. The CDR3 DNA follows: TGTGCCAGCAGCTTGGTTGCCAGGCGGGGTGGCTACACCTTC. Its protein is CASSLVARRGGYTF.

The chain has TRBV10-3 and TRBJ1-4, with D hard to call. Germline V gene data show CDR1 as ENHRY and CDR2 as SYGVKD. The V end was cut by 6 bases, the J end by 0 bases, with 5 bases between. There are 13 residues in the CDR3. CDR3 in DNA: TGTGCCATCAGAGCTGCAACTAATGAAAAACTGTTTTTT. Translation: CAIRAATNEKLFF.

The rearrangement links TRBV9 to TRBJ2-3; D is unclear. The CDR3 consists of 13 residues. Germline values: CDR1 SGDLS, CDR2 YYNGEE. The V and J ends lost 2 bases and 3 bases respectively, with 7 bases between them. DNA of the CDR3: TGTGCCAGCAGCGTGGACGGAACAGATACGCAGTATTTT. Translation: CASSVDGTDTQYF.

The chain combines TRBV20-1 with TRBJ1-2; D remains unclear. V shed 5 bases and J shed 2 bases, with 3 bases lying between them. Germline assignment: CDR1 DFQATT and CDR2 SNEGSKA (reference sequence). The CDR3 consists of 10 residues. The CDR3 is CSAWNYGYTF. Written as DNA, the CDR3 is TGCAGTGCTTGGAACTATGGCTACACCTTC.

The V gene is TRBV6-1, the J gene TRBJ2-5; D unresolved. Germline loops: CDR1 MNHNS, CDR2 SASEGT. The V and J ends lost 6 bases and 0 bases respectively, with 2 bases between them. The CDR3 contains 11 residues. The CDR3 DNA is TGTGCCAGCAGAAACCAAGAGACCCAGTACTTC. Its translation: CASRNQETQYF.

V gene TRBV7-2 combines with J gene TRBJ2-3; 7 bases align to TRBD2. V dropped 5 bases and J dropped 0; count of bases not matched to a gene: 14. The CDR3 contains 18 residues. The germline V gene has CDR1 SGHTA and CDR2 FQGNSA. CDR3 in DNA: TGTGCCAGCAGCCCCTTTCCACGGGGGACTACTAGCACAGATACGCAGTATTTT. Translating it yields CASSPFPRGTTSTDTQYF.

The chain employs TRBV10-1 and TRBJ2-6; no clear D gene. CDR3 length: 13 amino acids. V was shortened by 5 bases and J by 2 bases, with 4 bases between the two germline ends. Germline CDR1 and CDR2: WNHNN and SYGVQD (reference sequence). CDR3 nucleotide sequence: TGCGCCAGCAGTCCAACTGGGGCCAACGTCCTGACTTTC. It specifies CASSPTGANVLTF.

V is TRBV7-2 and J is TRBJ2-7, with D perhaps TRBD2 (6 bases). The ends were cut back, 5 bases at V and 5 bases at J, with 16 bases in the middle. Germline V lookup: CDR1 SGHTA, CDR2 FQGNSA. This CDR3 contains 14 residues. CDR3 in DNA: TGTGCCAGCAGCGGGGACTTCAGGGAAAACGAGCAGTACTTC. It codes for CASSGDFRENEQYF.

The rearrangement uses TRBV30 and TRBJ1-1, with no clear D. Germline assignment: CDR1 GTSNPN and CDR2 SVGIG (reference sequence). V lost 0 bases and J 3 bases, leaving 17 bases between the germline ends. This CDR3 contains 16 residues. CDR3 protein: CAWSVRAGYGDTEAFF. The CDR3 bases are TGTGCCTGGAGTGTACGGGCAGGTTATGGGGACACTGAAGCTTTCTTT.

The chain carries TRBV6-1 and TRBJ2-4, with D perhaps TRBD1 (6 bases). CDR1 and CDR2 (germline): MNHNS, SASEGT. The CDR3 is made up of 15 amino acids. V lost 1 base to trimming and J lost 6 bases, with 13 bases between them. This CDR3 is CASSEVAGDINIQYF. The CDR3 DNA is TGTGCCAGCAGTGAAGTGGCCGGGGACATAAACATTCAGTACTTC.

The rearrangement joins TRBV5-1 to TRBJ2-7; TRBD2 agrees at 11 bases. The CDR3 has 16 amino acids. Trimming removed 7 bases from V and 0 bases from J; junction bases left unmatched: 9. Germline CDR1 is SGHRS and CDR2 is YFSETQ. CDR3 sequence (DNA): TGCGCCAGCGTCCCCGGGACTAGCGGAGACTCCTACGAGCAGTACTTC. This codes for CASVPGTSGDSYEQYF.

CDR3: CASSTTPTGSTDTQYF. The CDR3 DNA follows: TGCGCCAGCAGCACGACCCCGACAGGAAGCACAGATACGCAGTATTTT. This chain links TRBV5-1 with TRBJ2-3, with a weak D call TRBD1 (6 bases). The CDR3 has 16 amino acids. Trimming took off 4 bases at V and 0 bases at J, with 15 bases between the two ends. Germline CDR1 SGHRS, CDR2 YFSETQ.

The rearrangement joins TRBV10-3 to TRBJ1-2, with TRBD1 matching 7 bases. There are 18 residues in the CDR3. Germline assignment: CDR1 ENHRY and CDR2 SYGVKD. V was clipped by 0 bases and J by 3 bases; unmatched bases: 13. CDR3 nucleotides: TGTGCCATCAGTGAGTCCCGAGGGACAGACCCCTCGGACTATGGCTACACCTTC. Residues: CAISESRGTDPSDYGYTF.

V and J are TRBV5-1 and TRBJ2-3; 10 positions match TRBD2. Germline CDR1 reads SGHRS; CDR2 reads YFSETQ. CDR3 length: 18 residues. Trimming took 0 bases from V and 0 from J; bases not matched to a gene: 7. CDR3 coding DNA: TGCGCCAGCAGCTTGGAGGCTAGCGGGGGATTAAGCACAGATACGCAGTATTTT. Translating it yields CASSLEASGGLSTDTQYF.

J is TRBJ1-5 and V is TRBV19; D unclear. The CDR3 is made up of 12 amino acids. Trimming stripped 3 bases from V and 3 bases from J, with 3 bases between. Germline values: CDR1 LNHDA, CDR2 SQIVND (reference sequence). CDR3 DNA: TGTGCCAGTAGTATCCTCAATCAGCCCCAGCATTTT. Translating it yields CASSILNQPQHF.

This clone has only one observation. V is TRBV7-3 and J is TRBJ2-5; 7 bases agree with TRBD1. V shed 4 bases and J 3 bases; nucleotides not matched to a gene: 5. Germline V gene lookup returns CDR1 SGHTA and CDR2 FQGTGA. The CDR3 covers 14 residues. The CDR3 loop is CASSSRTGEETQYF. The CDR3 DNA is TGTGCCAGCAGCTCACGAACAGGGGAAGAGACCCAGTACTTC.

The chain couples TRBV19 to TRBJ2-1; D not resolved. From germline, CDR1 is LNHDA and CDR2 SQIVND (reference sequence). The CDR3 length is 11 residues. The V end lost 3 bases, the J end lost 9 bases, and 6 bases lay between the germline ends. CDR3 nucleotides: TGTGCCAGTAGTATTGGGATTGAGCAGTTCTTC. It yields the protein CASSIGIEQFF.

The chain recombines TRBV2 with TRBJ1-2, with TRBD1 as a possible D gene (5 bases). The CDR3 loop spans 15 amino acids. Germline V gene lookup returns CDR1 SNHLY and CDR2 FYNNEI. The V gene lost 8 bases and the J gene lost 1 base, with 17 bases spanning the gap. The CDR3 loop reads CASGGAWGGNYGYTF. CDR3 in DNA: TGTGCCAGCGGTGGGGCATGGGGAGGTAACTATGGCTACACCTTC.

The chain carries TRBV5-8 and TRBJ1-1; 9 bases match TRBD1. The CDR3 contains 13 residues. Germline-derived CDR1 and CDR2 are SGHTS and YDEGEE. The V and J ends lost 5 bases and 7 bases, in that order; junction bases with no gene match: 6. The CDR3 sequence: CASRTGGSGEAFF. The CDR3 bases are TGTGCCAGCAGAACAGGGGGCTCGGGTGAAGCTTTCTTT.

This chain joins TRBV30 and TRBJ2-7, with D possibly TRBD2 on 5 matching bases. V was cut by 4 bases and J by 2 bases, with 15 bases left in between. Germline V CDR1 and CDR2: GTSNPN, SVGIG (reference sequence). This CDR3 is built from 14 residues. The CDR3, as DNA: TGTGCCTGGACTCGGCGGGTAAACACCTACGAGCAGTACTTC. Translation gives CAWTRRVNTYEQYF. The whole variable domain, filled in from reference TRBV30 and TRBJ2-7, reads SQTIHQWPATLVQPVGSPLSLECTVEGTSNPNLYWYRQAAGRGLQLLFYSVGIGQISSEVPQNLSASRPQDRQFILSSKKLLLSDSGFYLCAWTRRVNTYEQYFGPGTRLTVT.

The chain recombines TRBV7-2 with TRBJ1-1; 8 bases are a match to TRBD1. The CDR3 has 15 amino acids. Germline CDR1 is SGHTA and CDR2 is FQGNSA. The V segment lost 5 bases and the J segment 1 base; nucleotides outside the gene matches: 6. In nucleotides, the CDR3 is TGTGCCAGCAGCACCCGGACAGGGAGGAACACTGAAGCTTTCTTT. It yields the protein CASSTRTGRNTEAFF.

The chain joins TRBV18 to TRBJ2-6; 9 nucleotides agree with TRBD1. V trimming: 3 bases; J trimming: 0 bases; junction bases outside the gene matches: 9. From germline, CDR1 is KGHSH and CDR2 LQKENI. The CDR3 has 19 amino acids. The CDR3 DNA follows: TGTGCCAGCTCACCGACCTCGGGACAGGGTCCCTCTGGGGCCAACGTCCTGACTTTC. Its translation is CASSPTSGQGPSGANVLTF.

This clone is a singleton in its sample. The chain links TRBV5-5 to TRBJ1-1; no reliable D call. Germline lookup yields CDR1 SGHKS and CDR2 YYEKEE (reference sequence). The CDR3 is 18 residues long. Trimming took off 4 bases at V and 6 bases at J, with 28 bases between the two ends. The CDR3 coding sequence is TGTGCCAGCAGCCTCACCCAAGGTGGGGTTTTCAATGTTGCTGAAGCTTTCTTT. Translated, it gives CASSLTQGGVFNVAEAFF.